What follows are 26 T cell receptor beta chains derived from one specimen sequenced in a study of glioma-infiltrating T cells. Amplification of TCR alpha and beta CDR3 regions from RNA used iRepertoire nested multiplex PCR. Via MiXCR, TCRdb re-called the multiplex PCR reads, giving one row per CDR3 protein. The data show some 150,000 distinct CDR3 sequences, about two fifths seen once. The sample consisted of glioma tissue, nonneoplastic brain tissue, or PBMCs (not recorded which). The receptors here all came from a human donor with low-grade glioma or glioblastoma, undergoing nonglioma brain surgery, or in good health (not recorded which).

The CDR3: CASSLGGTPGGRLCTEAFF. CDR3 sequence (DNA): TGTGCCAGCAGTTTAGGGGGGACTCCGGGGGGGAGGTTGTGCACTGAAGCTTTCTTT. This rearrangement joins TRBV28 to TRBJ1-1, with a tentative D call TRBD1 (5 bases). Germline V lookup: CDR1 MDHEN, CDR2 SYDVKM. CDR3 length: 19 residues. V was shortened by 2 bases and J by 4 bases, with 26 bases between the two germline ends. The full variable domain, rest sourced from reference TRBV28 and TRBJ1-1, is DVKVTQSSRYLVKRTGEKVFLECVQDMDHENMFWYRQDPGLGLRLIYFSYDVKMKEKGDIPEGYSVSREKKERFSLILESASTNQTSMYLCASSLGGTPGGRLCTEAFFGQGTRLTVV.

The rearrangement links TRBV27 to TRBJ1-1; a possible D gene is TRBD1 (6 bases). The CDR3 is made up of 16 amino acids. Germline-derived CDR1 and CDR2 are MNHEY and SMNVEV (reference sequence). V was pared by 4 bases and J by 0 bases, with 15 bases between. The CDR3, as DNA: TGTGCCAGCAGTTCCCCCCCGGGACACTTGAACACTGAAGCTTTCTTT. It is translated as CASSSPPGHLNTEAFF.

In nucleotides, the CDR3 is TGTGCCAGCAGCGGGACAGGGTCTGTCTGGCAGTACTTC. Residues: CASSGTGSVWQYF. The gene calls are TRBV2 and TRBJ2-7, with 9 bases that match TRBD1. This CDR3 spans 13 amino acids. The germline CDR1 and CDR2 sequences are SNHLY and FYNNEI. Losses at the gene ends were 6 bases for V and 9 bases for J; bases not matched to a gene: 9.

This clonotype was observed a handful of times. This chain connects TRBV27 to TRBJ2-1, with a possible D match to TRBD1 (6 bases). CDR1 and CDR2 (germline): MNHEY, SMNVEV (reference sequence). The CDR3 totals 16 residues. V was pared by 3 bases and J by 2 bases, with 14 bases between. The CDR3: CASSFWSQGPYNEQFF. The DNA of the CDR3 is TGTGCCAGCAGTTTTTGGTCACAGGGTCCCTACAATGAGCAGTTCTTC.

This clonotype was recorded a few times. V is TRBV6-1 and J is TRBJ2-3; maybe TRBD2 (5 bases). This CDR3 spans 15 amino acids. Germline lookup yields CDR1 MNHNS and CDR2 SASEGT. V shed 3 bases and J shed 0 bases, with 10 bases lying between them. For the CDR3, the DNA is TGTGCCAGCAGTGACCGGGATTATAGCACAGATACGCAGTATTTT. This translates into CASSDRDYSTDTQYF.

This chain uses TRBV28 with TRBJ2-7; D possibly uses TRBD1 or TRBD2 (5 bases each). Deletions cut 5 bases from V and 4 bases from J, with 18 bases between. CDR1 is MDHEN, CDR2 SYDVKM, per germline. The CDR3 covers 15 residues. This CDR3 is CASSPGASLSYEQYF. The CDR3 coding sequence is TGTGCCAGCAGTCCCGGGGCTAGTCTCTCATACGAGCAGTACTTC.

The chain couples TRBV7-6 to TRBJ1-3, with 9 positions matching TRBD1. Germline V CDR1 and CDR2: SGHVS, FNYEAQ. J lost 1 base, V lost 5 bases, and 15 bases had no gene match. This CDR3 comprises 19 residues. The CDR3 nucleotides are TGTGCCAGCAGCCGGGACAGGGCGACTATTGGAAGATCTGGAAACACCATATATTTT. It translates to CASSRDRATIGRSGNTIYF.

The J gene is TRBJ2-1, the V gene TRBV10-1; 7 bases agree with TRBD2. This CDR3 spans 18 amino acids. The J segment lost 0 bases and the V segment lost 10 bases, leaving 18 bases of the junction unmatched. The germline gives CDR1 WNHNN, CDR2 SYGVQD (reference sequence). The CDR3 DNA reads as TGCGCCATTCCCCCATATGGGCCGGGAGGTCTCTCCTACAATGAGCAGTTCTTC. This translates into CAIPPYGPGGLSYNEQFF.

On this clonotype itself: The junction and the germline gene differ at one end; a read error may be behind it. V usage is TRBV6-1 and J usage is TRBJ1-5, with 11 bases matching TRBD1. From germline, CDR1 is MNHNS and CDR2 SASEGT. The length of the CDR3 is 17 residues. The CDR3 protein is CASSEGQGDTGNQPQHF. CDR3 DNA sequence: TGCGCCAGCAGTGAGGGACAGGGGGATACGGGCAATCAGCCCCAGCATTTT.

There are many counts of this clonotype. The V and J genes are TRBV6-1 and TRBJ2-1; D unclear. V lost 5 bases and J 4 bases, leaving 9 bases between the germline ends. CDR3 length: 13 residues. CDR1 MNHNS and CDR2 SASEGT come from the germline V gene. The chain's CDR3 is CASSPWRYNEQFF. As DNA, the CDR3 is TGTGCCAGCAGTCCATGGCGGTACAATGAGCAGTTCTTC.

In this sample, this clonotype turned up a few times. The CDR3 sequence: CASSLGTSQETQYF. DNA of the CDR3: TGTGCCAGCAGCTTAGGGACTAGTCAAGAGACCCAGTACTTC. The chain uses TRBV7-2 and TRBJ2-5, with 7 positions matching TRBD2. The V and J ends lost 1 base and 2 bases, in that order; junction bases with no gene match: 1. The CDR3 covers 14 residues. Germline-derived CDR1 and CDR2 are SGHTA and FQGNSA.

CDR3 in amino acids: CASMTGGGTDTQYF. CDR3 nucleotides: TGTGCCAGCATGACAGGGGGAGGAACAGATACGCAGTATTTT. The chain couples TRBV2 to TRBJ2-3, with 9 bases identical to TRBD1. The CDR3 contains 14 residues. Germline V CDR1 and CDR2: SNHLY, FYNNEI. V gave up 7 bases and J gave up 3 bases; unmatched junction bases: 5.

The chain is built from TRBV9 and TRBJ1-5; no definite D call. The V end was cut by 1 base, the J end by 7 bases, with 9 bases between. The CDR3 contains 13 residues. Germline V gives CDR1 SGDLS, CDR2 YYNGEE. The CDR3 region has the DNA TGTGCCAGCAGCGTACATTCAGGACAGCCCCAGCATTTT. Protein sequence: CASSVHSGQPQHF.

The chain carries TRBV19 and TRBJ1-5; tentative D call: TRBD1 (5 bases). Trimming pared 5 bases from V and 4 bases from J, leaving 12 bases between. CDR3 size: 14 residues. Germline-derived CDR1 and CDR2 are LNHDA and SQIVND (reference sequence). Here the CDR3 DNA reads TGTGCCAGTAGTGAGGGGCGCGTAAATCAGCCCCAGCATTTT. Translated: CASSEGRVNQPQHF. The complete variable domain, with remaining parts taken from reference TRBV19 and TRBJ1-5, reads DGGITQSPKYLFRKEGQNVTLSCEQNLNHDAMYWYRQDPGQGLRLIYYSQIVNDFQKGDIAEGYSVSREKKESFPLTVTSAQKNPTAFYLCASSEGRVNQPQHFGDGTRLSIL.

V gene TRBV12-3 or TRBV12-4 combines with J gene TRBJ1-1, with 10 bases fitting TRBD1. This CDR3 comprises 17 residues. V lost 6 bases, J lost 3 bases, and 13 bases stayed unmatched. The DNA for the CDR3 is TGTGCCAGCAGAGACAGGGGGCTGAGTGCAGTATACACTGAAGCTTTCTTT. Translation gives CASRDRGLSAVYTEAFF.

The chain has TRBV7-2 and TRBJ1-2; the D gene is possibly TRBD1 (5 bases). The germline V gene encodes CDR1 SGHTA and CDR2 FQGNSA. This CDR3 is built from 13 residues. V gave up 3 bases and J gave up 6 bases, with 11 bases separating them. The CDR3 DNA reads as TGTGCCAGCAGCTTGTCCAGGGAAGATGGCTACACCTTC. Protein sequence: CASSLSREDGYTF.

Comment on this clonotype: The germline gene is not matched at one end of the junction; a read error may be the cause. In DNA form, the CDR3 reads TGCGCCACCAGCAAAGGACTAGCGGACAATGAGCAGTTCTTC. As protein: CATSKGLADNEQFF. The chain links TRBV15 to TRBJ2-1, with 10 bases that match TRBD2. Germline loops: CDR1 LNHNV, CDR2 YYDKDF (reference sequence). The CDR3 covers 14 residues.

This clonotype has only a few counts. The chain has TRBV20-1 and TRBJ2-7, with D possibly TRBD1 on 5 matching bases. Germline lookup yields CDR1 DFQATT and CDR2 SNEGSKA (reference sequence). Trimming took 3 bases from V and 3 from J, leaving 18 bases between them. The CDR3 length is 15 residues. The CDR3, as DNA: TGCAGTGCTAGTGTTGGTCAGGGCTCTCGCTACGAGCAGTACTTC. Translating gives CSASVGQGSRYEQYF.

In this sample, this clonotype turned up a few times. The genes are TRBV20-1 and TRBJ2-5, with D maybe TRBD2 (5 bases). The V gene lost 1 base and the J gene lost 4 bases, with 16 bases spanning the gap. The CDR3 covers 15 residues. The germline V gene encodes CDR1 DFQATT and CDR2 SNEGSKA (reference sequence). CDR3: CSARGTWGESETQYF. The CDR3 DNA follows: TGCAGTGCTAGAGGAACCTGGGGAGAGTCAGAGACCCAGTACTTC.

The genes are TRBV10-3 and TRBJ1-1; a possible D gene is TRBD1 (6 bases). The V end was cut by 5 bases, the J end by 4 bases, with 23 bases between. CDR1 is ENHRY and CDR2 is SYGVKD in the germline V gene. The CDR3 spans 17 residues. CDR3 residues: CAISRRGGIGFGTEAFF. Here the CDR3 DNA reads TGTGCCATCAGTCGTCGGGGGGGCATCGGTTTTGGCACTGAAGCTTTCTTT.

This clonotype came up a few times. The rearrangement joins TRBV11-2 to TRBJ1-1; tentatively, D is TRBD1 (5 bases). With 2 bases removed from V and 0 bases from J, the gap between germline ends came to 16 bases. Germline V gives CDR1 SGHAT, CDR2 FQNNGV. This CDR3 is 17 amino acids long. The CDR3 here is CASSLLSGATMNTEAFF. DNA for the CDR3: TGTGCCAGCAGCTTATTATCTGGGGCGACGATGAACACTGAAGCTTTCTTT.

This rearrangement joins TRBV20-1 to TRBJ2-7, with D perhaps matching TRBD2 (6 bases). V was cut by 7 bases and J by 6 bases, with 16 bases left in between. Germline V gene lookup returns CDR1 DFQATT and CDR2 SNEGSKA (reference sequence). The CDR3 sequence is 12 residues long. The CDR3 region is CSVNTGVGEQYF. The CDR3 region has the DNA TGCAGTGTTAATACGGGAGTGGGCGAGCAGTACTTC.

This clonotype has only a few counts. The chain uses TRBV6-6 and TRBJ1-2; 9 bases are shared with TRBD1. CDR1 and CDR2 (germline): MNHNY, SVGAGI (reference sequence). The length of the CDR3 is 15 residues. Losses at the gene ends were 0 bases for V and 4 bases for J; bases not matched to a gene: 3. The CDR3 nucleotides are TGTGCCAGCAGTTACTCGGGACAGGGTCGCTATGGCTACACCTTC. Translating it yields CASSYSGQGRYGYTF.

The V and J genes are TRBV10-3 and TRBJ1-1; no definite D call. V was clipped by 4 bases and J by 1 base, with 13 bases between them. There are 15 residues in the CDR3. Germline assignment: CDR1 ENHRY and CDR2 SYGVKD. This chain's CDR3 is CAISVEPARNTEAFF. The DNA of the CDR3 is TGTGCCATCAGTGTAGAGCCGGCCAGGAACACTGAAGCTTTCTTT.

CDR3 sequence: CASSGFRAGEYNEQFF. CDR3 DNA: TGTGCCAGCAGTGGATTTAGAGCGGGAGAATACAATGAGCAGTTCTTC. The J gene is TRBJ2-1, the V gene TRBV6-1; 8 positions match TRBD2. Losses at the gene ends were 4 bases for V and 4 bases for J; bases not matched to a gene: 9. Germline lookup yields CDR1 MNHNS and CDR2 SASEGT. CDR3 length equals 16 residues.

In its sample, this clonotype was seen a few times. The chain couples TRBV6-1 to TRBJ2-5; TRBD1 agrees at 7 bases. J lost 1 base, V lost 11 bases, and 7 bases had no gene match. Germline V gives CDR1 MNHNS, CDR2 SASEGT. The CDR3 spans 13 residues. CDR3 sequence reads: CAVQGTAQETQYF. CDR3 nucleotides: TGTGCCGTCCAGGGGACAGCCCAAGAGACCCAGTACTTC.